The next 8 T cell receptor beta chains were all read from a single sample in a study of blood T cell repertoires in COVID-19. Here immunoSEQ multiplex PCR was the method, and the copy in TCRdb shows in-frame clones only, minus some. This sample has roughly 190,000 clones, with approximately 83% found just once. The sequenced sample consisted of peripheral blood. Receptors originate from a human donor with acute or convalescent COVID-19. The donor label of this sample is uncertain.

This clone showed up just a few times. V gene TRBV6-6 combines with J gene TRBJ2-3, with D uncertain. This CDR3 is built from 13 residues. Per the germline V gene, CDR1 is MNHNY and CDR2 is SVGAGI (reference sequence). With 4 bases removed from V and 2 bases from J, the gap between germline ends came to 7 bases. The CDR3 loop is CASSLEYTDTQYF. CDR3 nucleotide sequence: TGTGCCAGCAGTTTAGAATACACAGATACGCAGTATTTT.

The chain recombines TRBV6-2 or TRBV6-3 with TRBJ1-1; 8 nucleotides match TRBD1. Germline values: CDR1 MNHEY, CDR2 SVGEGT. The CDR3 covers 17 residues. The J segment lost 2 bases and the V segment lost 1 base, leaving 9 bases of the junction unmatched. For the CDR3, the DNA is TGTGCCAGCAGTTACTTCCGGGGACAGGCGGGTAACACTGAAGCTTTCTTT. This codes for CASSYFRGQAGNTEAFF.

The chain employs TRBV10-3 and TRBJ1-3; 7 bases map to TRBD1. Germline V gene sequence: CDR1 ENHRY, CDR2 SYGVKD. Germline trimming cut 3 bases from V and 2 bases from J; bases unmatched to any gene: 4. The CDR3 loop spans 15 amino acids. The CDR3 DNA reads TGTGCCATCAGTGATACAGGGGTCGCTGGAAACACCATATATTTT. Encoded protein: CAISDTGVAGNTIYF.

This clone was recorded a few times. The genes are TRBV5-5 and TRBJ1-1; possible D gene TRBD1, 6 bases. Germline V gives CDR1 SGHKS, CDR2 YYEKEE (reference sequence). The CDR3 is 17 residues long. V shed 6 bases and J shed 2 bases, with 23 bases lying between them. The CDR3 loop is CASMAFTGTNFNTEAFF. CDR3 bases: TGTGCCAGCATGGCGTTCACCGGGACAAACTTCAACACTGAAGCTTTCTTT. Full variable domain (outside the CDR3, taken from reference TRBV5-5 and TRBJ1-1): DAGVTQSPTHLIKTRGQQVTLRCSPISGHKSVSWYQQVLGQGPQFIFQYYEKEERGRGNFPDRFSARQFPNYSSELNVNALLLGDSALYLCASMAFTGTNFNTEAFFGQGTRLTVV.

The rearrangement uses TRBV18 and TRBJ1-2; 10 positions match TRBD1. The CDR3 contains 16 residues. With 3 bases clipped from V and 0 bases from J, the junction kept 4 bases outside the gene matches. The germline CDR1 and CDR2 sequences are KGHSH and LQKENI. This chain's CDR3 is CASSPGQGEANYGYTF. In nucleotides, the CDR3 is TGTGCCAGCTCACCCGGACAGGGGGAAGCTAACTATGGCTACACCTTC.

This chain uses TRBV7-9 with TRBJ2-2; 9 bases fit TRBD2. The trim removed 3 bases at V and 3 bases at J, leaving 5 bases unmatched. Germline CDR1 reads SEHNR; CDR2 reads FQNEAQ (reference sequence). The CDR3 totals 16 residues. CDR3 residues: CASSLPSGVDTGELFF. The DNA for the CDR3 is TGTGCCAGCAGCTTGCCTAGCGGGGTCGACACCGGGGAGCTGTTTTTT.

The chain combines TRBV7-9 with TRBJ2-7; 8 bases agree with TRBD2. CDR1 and CDR2 (germline): SEHNR, FQNEAQ (reference sequence). V dropped 5 bases and J dropped 1; count of bases not matched to a gene: 4. This CDR3 has 14 residues. The CDR3 reads CASSRSSGSYEQYF. In DNA, the CDR3 is TGTGCCAGCAGCCGTTCTAGCGGGTCCTACGAGCAGTACTTC.

The chain combines TRBV11-2 with TRBJ2-1; 14 positions match TRBD2. Germline assignment: CDR1 SGHAT and CDR2 FQNNGV. CDR3 size: 17 residues. Unmatched junction bases numbered 13, after V lost 3 bases and J lost 12 bases. Written as DNA, the CDR3 is TGTGCCAGCAGCTTCAGCCCCGGGACTAGCGGGAGCCGGCGGCAGTTCTTC. Protein: CASSFSPGTSGSRRQFF.